This T cell receptor beta chain was sequenced during a study of CD8 T cells in ankylosing spondylitis. Libraries of TCR beta came from quantitative 5'-RACE with molecular barcodes. Using its own MiXCR run on the 5' RACE reads, TCRdb lists one record per CDR3 protein. The sample consists of under 450,000 distinct CDR3 sequences, under 20% of them appearing once. Trimming removed 3 bases at V and 4 bases at J, with 13 bases between. CDR1 MNHEY and CDR2 SMNVEV come from the germline V gene (reference sequence). The CDR3 spans 14 residues. To note about this clonotype: The target antigen is unknown.

General study findings and limits: Apparently characteristic of ankylosing spondylitis blood was a TCR beta motif (roughly eight highly homologous variants). Both synovial fluid and blood in reactive arthritis had previously been reported to carry some motif variants. Clones linked to the disease showed a CD8+ phenotype. They occurred at relatively low frequencies in peripheral blood.

The chain couples TRBV27 to TRBJ2-7, with D unclear. The receptor's source is a male donor with ankylosing spondylitis. Sequencing input: blood, either unsorted or a sorted T cell fraction (not recorded which). The CDR3 here is CASSLHWGSYEQYF. CDR3 DNA: TGTGCCAGCAGTTTGCACTGGGGATCTTACGAGCAGTACTTC.